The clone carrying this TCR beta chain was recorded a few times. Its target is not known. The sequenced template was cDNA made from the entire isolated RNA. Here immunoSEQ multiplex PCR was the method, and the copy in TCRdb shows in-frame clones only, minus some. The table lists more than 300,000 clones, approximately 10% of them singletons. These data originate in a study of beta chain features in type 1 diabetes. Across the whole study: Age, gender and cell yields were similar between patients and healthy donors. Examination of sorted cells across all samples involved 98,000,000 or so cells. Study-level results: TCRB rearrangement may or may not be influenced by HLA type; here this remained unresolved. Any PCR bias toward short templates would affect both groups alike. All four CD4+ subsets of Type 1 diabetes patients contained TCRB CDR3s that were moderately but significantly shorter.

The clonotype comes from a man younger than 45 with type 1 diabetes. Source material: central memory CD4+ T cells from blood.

The CDR3 is CASSLFGTGGYGYTF. For the CDR3, the DNA is TGTGCCAGCAGTCTCTTCGGGACAGGGGGCTATGGCTACACCTTC. V gene TRBV28 combines with J gene TRBJ1-2, with 11 bases identical to TRBD1. CDR3 length: 15 residues. The V gene end was trimmed by 5 bases and the J gene end by 4 bases; junction bases not matched to a gene: 6. CDR1 is MDHEN and CDR2 is SYDVKM in the germline V gene.